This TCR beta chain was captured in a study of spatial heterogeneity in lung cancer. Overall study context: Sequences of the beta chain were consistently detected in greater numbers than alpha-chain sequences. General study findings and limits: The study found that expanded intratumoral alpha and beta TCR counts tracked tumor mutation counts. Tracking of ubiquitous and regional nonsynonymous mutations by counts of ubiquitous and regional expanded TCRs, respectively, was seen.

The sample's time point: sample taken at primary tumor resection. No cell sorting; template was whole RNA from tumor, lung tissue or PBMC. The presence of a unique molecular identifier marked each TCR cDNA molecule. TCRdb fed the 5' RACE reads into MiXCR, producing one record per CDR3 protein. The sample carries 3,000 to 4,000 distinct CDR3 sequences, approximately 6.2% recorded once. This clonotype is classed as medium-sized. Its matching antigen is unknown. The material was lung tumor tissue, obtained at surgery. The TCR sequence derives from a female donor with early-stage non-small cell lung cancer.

DNA for the CDR3: TGTGCCAGCAGCCGACAGGGGGTTTCCTACAATGAGCAGTTCTTC. It specifies CASSRQGVSYNEQFF. This chain connects TRBV9 to TRBJ2-1, with TRBD1 matching 9 bases. The germline V gene encodes CDR1 SGDLS and CDR2 YYNGEE. The CDR3 consists of 15 residues. With 4 bases clipped from V and 1 base from J, the junction kept 3 bases outside the gene matches.